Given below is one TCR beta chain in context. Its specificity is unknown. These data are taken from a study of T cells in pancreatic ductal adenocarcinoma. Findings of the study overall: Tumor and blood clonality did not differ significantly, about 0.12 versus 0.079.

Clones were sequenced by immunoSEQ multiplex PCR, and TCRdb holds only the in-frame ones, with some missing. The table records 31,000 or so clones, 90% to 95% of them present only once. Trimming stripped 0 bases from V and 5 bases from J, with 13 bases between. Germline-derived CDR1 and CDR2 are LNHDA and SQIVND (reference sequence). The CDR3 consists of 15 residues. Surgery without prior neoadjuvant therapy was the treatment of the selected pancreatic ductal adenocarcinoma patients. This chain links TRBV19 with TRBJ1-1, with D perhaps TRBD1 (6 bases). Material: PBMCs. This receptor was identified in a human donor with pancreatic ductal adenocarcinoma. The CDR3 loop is CASSIEGHERTEAFF. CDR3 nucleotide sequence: TGTGCCAGTAGTATAGAGGGACACGAAAGGACTGAAGCTTTCTTT.